The rows below give T cell receptor beta chains drawn from one sample of a study of cytomegalovirus exposure and HLA in healthy donors. Clones were read by immunoSEQ multiplex PCR, and TCRdb kept only the in-frame ones, dropping some. Of over 150,000 clones in the sample, roughly 80% were seen once. Sequenced sample: PBMCs. The source is a woman in her 50s in good health and CMV-seronegative. The CDR3 runs from the conserved cysteine through the conserved F or W. D genes are given only for firm matches. Size is omitted from some rows. Given values are once, few, many or a class for expanded clones.

clone size: once
V gene: TRBV6-6
J gene: TRBJ2-7
D gene: TRBD1
CDR3 protein: CASSPQTGGGEQYF
CDR3 DNA: TGTGCCAGCAGTCCACAGACAGGGGGAGGCGAGCAGTACTTC

clone size: .
V gene: TRBV19
J gene: TRBJ2-1
D gene: TRBD1
CDR3 protein: CASSMRQGVVSYNEQFF
CDR3 DNA: TGTGCCAGTAGTATGCGGCAGGGGGTTGTCTCCTACAATGAGCAGTTCTTC

clone size: .
V gene: TRBV23-1
J gene: TRBJ1-1
D gene: TRBD1
CDR3 protein: CASSQGAENTEAFF
CDR3 DNA: TGCGCCAGCAGCCAGGGGGCAGAGAACACTGAAGCTTTCTTT

clone size: .
V gene: TRBV4-3
J gene: TRBJ2-3
D gene: .
CDR3 protein: CASSQDGQGGDTQYF
CDR3 DNA: TGCGCCAGCAGCCAAGATGGGCAGGGGGGAGATACGCAGTATTTT

clone size: .
V gene: TRBV5-1
J gene: TRBJ2-1
D gene: TRBD1
CDR3 protein: CASGPYGTGGLPFLVNNEQFF
CDR3 DNA: TGCGCCAGCGGGCCTTACGGGACAGGGGGCCTTCCCTTCCTTGTGAACAATGAGCAGTTCTTC

clone size: .
V gene: TRBV12-1
J gene: TRBJ2-4
D gene: .
CDR3 protein: CASSTVRLEGSGKLAKNIQYF
CDR3 DNA: TGTGCCAGCAGCACGGTGCGACTAGAGGGCAGCGGGAAACTAGCCAAAAACATTCAGTACTTC

clone size: .
V gene: TRBV28
J gene: TRBJ1-6
D gene: TRBD1
CDR3 protein: CASSFEQGDGNSPLHF
CDR3 DNA: TGTGCCAGCAGTTTTGAACAGGGGGACGGTAATTCACCCCTCCACTTT

clone size: .
V gene: TRBV6-5
J gene: TRBJ2-7
D gene: TRBD2
CDR3 protein: CASRPTSGRNEQYF
CDR3 DNA: TGTGCCAGCAGACCGACTAGCGGGAGGAATGAGCAGTACTTC

clone size: .
V gene: TRBV18
J gene: TRBJ2-7
D gene: .
CDR3 protein: CASSPGGGNYEQYF
CDR3 DNA: TGTGCCAGCTCCCCAGGGGGGGGAAACTACGAGCAGTACTTC

clone size: .
V gene: TRBV9
J gene: TRBJ1-2
D gene: TRBD1
CDR3 protein: CASSVTGTGNYGYTF
CDR3 DNA: TGTGCCAGCAGCGTTACCGGGACAGGGAACTATGGCTACACCTTC

clone size: .
V gene: TRBV4-3
J gene: TRBJ2-2
D gene: .
CDR3 protein: CASSQEQNTLNTGELFF
CDR3 DNA: TGCGCCAGCAGCCAAGAACAAAACACCTTGAACACCGGGGAGCTGTTTTTT

clone size: .
V gene: TRBV5-1
J gene: TRBJ1-5
D gene: TRBD1
CDR3 protein: CASSPGQGQPQHF
CDR3 DNA: TGCGCCAGCAGCCCGGGACAGGGTCAGCCCCAGCATTTT

clone size: .
V gene: TRBV2
J gene: TRBJ2-7
D gene: TRBD2
CDR3 protein: CASSLTSGAYEQYF
CDR3 DNA: TGTGCCAGCAGTTTGACTAGCGGCGCCTACGAGCAGTACTTC

clone size: .
V gene: TRBV12-5
J gene: TRBJ2-3
D gene: .
CDR3 protein: CASALGGVSTDTQYF
CDR3 DNA: TGTGCTAGTGCCCTGGGCGGGGTAAGCACAGATACGCAGTATTTT

clone size: .
V gene: TRBV10-3
J gene: TRBJ2-5
D gene: .
CDR3 protein: CAISESAREEAQYF
CDR3 DNA: TGTGCCATCAGTGAGTCGGCCAGGGAGGAGGCCCAGTACTTC

clone size: .
V gene: TRBV5-1
J gene: TRBJ2-5
D gene: TRBD2
CDR3 protein: CASSFWGGGFKETQYF
CDR3 DNA: TGCGCCAGCAGCTTTTGGGGCGGGGGTTTCAAAGAGACCCAGTACTTC

clone size: .
V gene: TRBV19
J gene: TRBJ1-4
D gene: .
CDR3 protein: CASSINVFLQYQLFF
CDR3 DNA: TGTGCCAGTAGTATCAACGTATTCTTGCAGTATCAACTGTTTTTT

clone size: .
V gene: TRBV19
J gene: TRBJ1-5
D gene: .
CDR3 protein: CASSMRTSDQPQHF
CDR3 DNA: TGTGCCAGTAGTATGAGGACATCTGATCAGCCCCAGCATTTT

clone size: few
V gene: TRBV4-3
J gene: TRBJ1-2
D gene: TRBD1
CDR3 protein: CASSDSGQATNGYTF
CDR3 DNA: TGCGCCAGCAGCGACTCGGGACAGGCGACTAATGGCTACACCTTC

clone size: .
V gene: TRBV19
J gene: TRBJ2-5
D gene: TRBD1
CDR3 protein: CASSVPTGGLETQYF
CDR3 DNA: TGTGCCAGTAGTGTTCCGACAGGGGGCCTAGAGACCCAGTACTTC

clone size: .
V gene: TRBV29-1
J gene: TRBJ2-7
D gene: TRBD1
CDR3 protein: CSVVGTGLTEQYF
CDR3 DNA: TGCAGCGTTGTGGGGACAGGACTCACCGAGCAGTACTTC

clone size: once
V gene: TRBV9
J gene: TRBJ2-1
D gene: TRBD2
CDR3 protein: CASSLGTSGLIINEQFF
CDR3 DNA: TGTGCCAGCAGCCTCGGGACTAGCGGGCTTATAATCAATGAGCAGTTCTTC

clone size: many
V gene: TRBV5-1
J gene: TRBJ2-1
D gene: .
CDR3 protein: CASSPVPGEQFF
CDR3 DNA: TGCGCCAGCAGCCCCGTTCCAGGGGAGCAGTTCTTC

clone size: .
V gene: TRBV6-6
J gene: TRBJ2-7
D gene: .
CDR3 protein: CASSYEAPYEQYF
CDR3 DNA: TGTGCCAGCAGTTACGAAGCCCCATACGAGCAGTACTTC

clone size: .
V gene: TRBV7-3
J gene: TRBJ2-1
D gene: TRBD2
CDR3 protein: CASSPTSGNYNEQFF
CDR3 DNA: TGTGCCAGCAGCCCGACTAGCGGCAATTACAATGAGCAGTTCTTC